These 23 T cell receptor beta chains share one sample of origin, sequenced in a study of blood T cell repertoires in COVID-19. Sequenced by immunoSEQ multiplex PCR; TCRdb stores in-frame clones only, minus some. The sample lists hundreds of thousands of clones, roughly nine tenths occurring once. The sample taken for sequencing was PBMCs or T cells enriched from blood (not recorded which). These receptors were obtained from a woman aged 25 to 45 who had recovered from COVID-19.

V is TRBV5-1 and J is TRBJ1-6, with a tentative D call TRBD1 (6 bases). This CDR3 has 16 residues. V lost 1 base and J 6 bases, leaving 14 bases between the germline ends. In germline, CDR1 is SGHRS, CDR2 YFSETQ. CDR3: CASSLKSQGRNSPLHF. CDR3 nucleotides: TGCGCCAGCAGCTTGAAATCACAGGGCCGTAATTCACCCCTCCACTTT.

The rearrangement uses TRBV7-2 and TRBJ2-7, with TRBD2 as a possible D gene (6 bases). There are 17 residues in the CDR3. Germline-derived CDR1 and CDR2 are SGHTA and FQGNSA. Trimming took off 5 bases at V and 0 bases at J, with 20 bases between the two ends. CDR3 sequence (DNA): TGTGCCAGCAGCACCTCTAGCGTAGGAGGCCCCTCCTACGAGCAGTACTTC. Amino acid sequence: CASSTSSVGGPSYEQYF.

The genes are TRBV5-4 and TRBJ2-1; the D gene is possibly TRBD2 (6 bases). The CDR3 is 15 residues long. V shed 4 bases and J shed 2 bases, with 13 bases lying between them. Germline V gene lookup returns CDR1 SGHNT and CDR2 YYREEE (reference sequence). This CDR3 is CASSPHSGAYNEQFF. CDR3 DNA sequence: TGTGCCAGCAGCCCCCATAGCGGAGCCTACAATGAGCAGTTCTTC.

The chain combines TRBV3-1 (or the pseudogene TRBV3-2) with TRBJ2-1; 7 nucleotides line up with TRBD2. J gave up 6 bases and V 0 bases, and 8 bases lay outside the gene matches. This CDR3 is 16 amino acids long. From germline, CDR1 is LGHDT and CDR2 YNNKEL (reference sequence). DNA of the CDR3: TGTGCCAGCAGCCAAGAAGCGGGGATACGGGGCAATGAGCAGTTCTTC. The encoded protein is CASSQEAGIRGNEQFF.

This clone appeared a single time. The rearrangement joins TRBV6-5 to TRBJ1-1; D might be TRBD1 (6 bases). There are 14 residues in the CDR3. Germline V CDR1 and CDR2: MNHEY, SVGAGI. V lost 5 bases and J 3 bases, leaving 13 bases between the germline ends. The CDR3 loop is CASSHRVVDTEAFF. For the CDR3, the DNA is TGTGCCAGCAGTCACAGGGTTGTAGACACTGAAGCTTTCTTT.

This rearrangement joins TRBV5-1 to TRBJ1-4; D may be TRBD1 (6 bases). V lost 3 bases, J lost 7 bases, and 16 bases lay in between. CDR1 SGHRS and CDR2 YFSETQ come from the germline V gene. The CDR3 covers 15 residues. The CDR3 is CASSWGGQRAEKLFF. Written as DNA, the CDR3 is TGCGCCAGCAGCTGGGGTGGACAGCGAGCTGAAAAACTGTTTTTT. The whole variable domain, remainder taken from reference TRBV5-1 and TRBJ1-4, is KAGVTQTPRYLIKTRGQQVTLSCSPISGHRSVSWYQQTPGQGLQFLFEYFSETQRNKGNFPGRFSGRQFSNSRSEMNVSTLELGDSALYLCASSWGGQRAEKLFFGSGTQLSVL.

This chain uses TRBV28 with TRBJ1-5; D not resolved. The V end lost 5 bases, the J end lost 0 bases, and 8 bases lay between the germline ends. The CDR3 contains 14 residues. Germline CDR1 and CDR2: MDHEN and SYDVKM. The CDR3 loop reads CASSRLNSNQPQHF. CDR3 bases: TGTGCCAGCAGTAGACTTAATAGCAATCAGCCCCAGCATTTT.

This clone was detected once. The J gene is TRBJ1-5, the V gene TRBV28; 11 bases match TRBD1. V gave up 4 bases and J gave up 7 bases; unmatched junction bases: 6. Germline lookup yields CDR1 MDHEN and CDR2 SYDVKM. CDR3 length: 15 amino acids. Here the CDR3 DNA reads TGTGCCAGCAGTTCTCCGGGACAGGGGGGACAGCCCCAGCATTTT. Residues: CASSSPGQGGQPQHF. The full variable domain, rest sourced from reference TRBV28 and TRBJ1-5, is DVKVTQSSRYLVKRTGEKVFLECVQDMDHENMFWYRQDPGLGLRLIYFSYDVKMKEKGDIPEGYSVSREKKERFSLILESASTNQTSMYLCASSSPGQGGQPQHFGDGTRLSIL.

The chain is built from TRBV30 and TRBJ1-1; D possibly corresponds to TRBD1 (5 bases). The germline V gene encodes CDR1 GTSNPN and CDR2 SVGIG (reference sequence). Trimming stripped 0 bases from V and 4 bases from J, with 12 bases between. This CDR3 contains 14 residues. The CDR3 DNA is TGTGCCTGGAGTGTACTGGGGGGATCCACTGAAGCTTTCTTT. It codes for CAWSVLGGSTEAFF.

The chain combines TRBV10-3 with TRBJ1-4, with 7 bases that match TRBD1. Germline V gene data show CDR1 as ENHRY and CDR2 as SYGVKD. V lost 8 bases, J lost 6 bases, and 9 bases stayed unmatched. The CDR3 is 14 residues long. Here the CDR3 DNA reads TGTGCCATCTCTCGTGGAGGGGGCGATGAAAAACTGTTTTTT. It specifies CAISRGGGDEKLFF.

This clone came up once. The chain has TRBV7-3 and TRBJ1-4; D gene ambiguous. Germline V gene lookup returns CDR1 SGHTA and CDR2 FQGTGA. The CDR3 sequence is 13 residues long. Trimming left V 2 bases short and J 3 bases short, with 4 bases between. The CDR3 here is CASSLQANEKLFF. The CDR3 nucleotides are TGTGCCAGCAGCTTACAGGCTAATGAAAAACTGTTTTTT.

This chain's CDR3 is CASSYGQGAREQYF. The CDR3 nucleotides are TGCGCCAGCAGCTATGGACAGGGGGCGCGAGAGCAGTACTTC. V and J are TRBV5-1 and TRBJ2-7; 11 bases fit TRBD1. Germline V CDR1 and CDR2: SGHRS, YFSETQ. With V trimmed by 3 bases and J by 7 bases, 6 bases remained unmatched. The CDR3 sequence is 14 residues long.

V gene TRBV21-1 combines with J gene TRBJ2-7; the table's TRBD1 call for D was not verified on the DNA. TRBV21-1 has pseudogene status. This CDR3 contains 16 residues. The CDR3: CASSKVFGTGGSEQYF. CDR3 nucleotide sequence: TGTGCCAGCAGCAAAGTCTTCGGGACAGGGGGATCCGAGCAGTACTTC.

The rearrangement joins TRBV4-1 to TRBJ1-2; D remains ambiguous. The CDR3 length is 14 residues. Trimming took 4 bases from V and 5 from J, leaving 14 bases between them. CDR1 and CDR2 from the germline V gene are MGHRA and YSYEKL. CDR3 sequence reads: CASSPSGPVYGYTF. The CDR3 DNA follows: TGCGCCAGCAGCCCGTCAGGCCCGGTTTATGGCTACACCTTC.

The rearrangement links TRBV10-3 to TRBJ2-7; weak D call: TRBD2 (6 bases). V lost 2 bases and J 1 base, leaving 18 bases between the germline ends. CDR3 length: 17 residues. Germline assignment: CDR1 ENHRY and CDR2 SYGVKD. The CDR3 reads CAISEEWGERGSYEQYF. For the CDR3, the DNA is TGTGCCATCAGTGAGGAGTGGGGGGAGAGAGGATCCTACGAGCAGTACTTC.

The chain employs TRBV10-1 and TRBJ2-1; D gene ambiguous. Germline values: CDR1 WNHNN, CDR2 SYGVQD (reference sequence). CDR3 size: 16 residues. V dropped 0 bases and J dropped 0 bases, with 9 bases sitting between them. CDR3 loop: CASSESGLSSYNEQFF. The CDR3 DNA sequence: TGCGCCAGCAGTGAGTCGGGCTTGAGCTCCTACAATGAGCAGTTCTTC.

The table lists this clone with a count of one. CDR3 residues: CASSVGQGTEAFF. CDR3 nucleotides: TGTGCCAGCAGTGTGGGCCAGGGCACTGAAGCTTTCTTT. The rearrangement links TRBV2 to TRBJ1-1, with a tentative D call TRBD1 (5 bases). The germline V and J ends were trimmed by 4 bases and 4 bases, with 10 bases remaining between them. The length of the CDR3 is 13 residues. Germline V lookup: CDR1 SNHLY, CDR2 FYNNEI.

The chain links TRBV5-6 to TRBJ1-3; D is perhaps TRBD1 (5 bases). The germline CDR1 and CDR2 sequences are SGHDT and YYEEEE. CDR3 length: 14 amino acids. Trimming pared 3 bases from V and 2 bases from J, leaving 9 bases between. For the CDR3, the DNA is TGTGCCAGCAGCTCGACAGACACTGGAAACACCATATATTTT. It is translated as CASSSTDTGNTIYF.

The rearrangement joins TRBV6-1 to TRBJ1-5, with 8 bases aligning to TRBD1. Germline values: CDR1 MNHNS, CDR2 SASEGT. This CDR3 is 17 amino acids long. V was pared by 3 bases and J by 2 bases, with 9 bases of the junction left unmatched. DNA of the CDR3: TGTGCCAGCAGTGATTACGGGGCAGGGGGCCGCAATCAGCCCCAGCATTTT. Amino acid sequence: CASSDYGAGGRNQPQHF.

CDR3 loop: CASRYPREPYEQYF. The CDR3 bases are TGTGCCAGCCGTTACCCGCGAGAACCCTACGAGCAGTACTTC. The chain carries TRBV28 and TRBJ2-7; D is undetermined. V was trimmed by 8 bases and J by 2 bases, leaving 16 bases between them. The germline V gene has CDR1 MDHEN and CDR2 SYDVKM. This CDR3 region has 14 residues.

The rearrangement links TRBV30 to TRBJ1-4; D possibly corresponds to TRBD1 (5 bases). Germline V gene data show CDR1 as GTSNPN and CDR2 as SVGIG (reference sequence). Trimming took 0 bases from V and 6 from J, leaving 11 bases between them. The CDR3 covers 14 residues. The CDR3 loop reads CAWSVGGTDEKLFF. For the CDR3, the DNA is TGTGCCTGGAGTGTTGGGGGGACGGATGAAAAACTGTTTTTT.

The chain links TRBV9 to TRBJ2-2; TRBD1 might be the D (6 bases). V gave up 6 bases and J gave up 5 bases, with 14 bases separating them. The CDR3 is 14 amino acids. Germline V gene data show CDR1 as SGDLS and CDR2 as YYNGEE. The CDR3 reads CASNQQGRTGELFF. CDR3 DNA sequence: TGTGCCAGCAACCAGCAGGGGCGTACCGGGGAGCTGTTTTTT.

This chain connects TRBV18 to TRBJ2-3; 13 bases are shared with TRBD2. The CDR3 totals 16 residues. Looked up from germline, CDR1 is KGHSH and CDR2 is LQKENI. With 1 base clipped from V and 4 bases from J, the junction kept 2 bases outside the gene matches. CDR3 in amino acids: CASSPRTSGSADTQYF. The DNA for the CDR3 is TGTGCCAGCTCACCACGGACTAGCGGGAGTGCAGATACGCAGTATTTT. Drawing the rest from reference TRBV18 and TRBJ2-3, the complete variable domain is NAGVMQNPRHLVRRRGQEARLRCSPMKGHSHVYWYRQLPEEGLKFMVYLQKENIIDESGMPKERFSAEFPKEGPSILRIQQVVRGDSAAYFCASSPRTSGSADTQYFGPGTRLTVL.